These 11 T cell receptor beta chains came from one sample sequenced in a study of breast tumors, draining lymph nodes, adjacent tissues. The lymph nodes were axillary draining lymph nodes from breast cancer patients. One entry per CDR3 protein, called by TCRdb with MiXCR from the multiplex PCR reads. Here the sample spans about 80,000 distinct CDR3 sequences, approximately 19% being singletons. The material sequenced was axillary lymph node tissue. All receptors come from a female donor with breast cancer. Some clones in this sample may be carry-over from other donors' samples.

This clonotype was found many times. This chain connects TRBV4-1 to TRBJ2-7; 7 bases agree with TRBD1. The J segment lost 2 bases and the V segment lost 0 bases, leaving 4 bases of the junction unmatched. Germline V CDR1 and CDR2: MGHRA, YSYEKL. This CDR3 is built from 15 residues. The CDR3: CASSQDPTGTYEQYF. CDR3 coding DNA: TGCGCCAGCAGCCAAGATCCGACAGGGACCTACGAGCAGTACTTC.

This clonotype showed up just a few times. The genes are TRBV7-2 and TRBJ1-1; D not certain. V gave up 6 bases and J gave up 5 bases, with 13 bases separating them. Germline loops: CDR1 SGHTA, CDR2 FQGNSA. This CDR3 contains 13 residues. CDR3 sequence: CASSYSVQTEAFF. CDR3 bases: TGTGCCAGCAGTTACTCAGTACAGACTGAAGCTTTCTTT.

The V call is TRBV30, the J call TRBJ2-1, with 9 bases aligning to TRBD2. This CDR3 has 14 residues. Germline CDR1 is GTSNPN and CDR2 is SVGIG (reference sequence). J gave up 7 bases and V 0 bases, and 4 bases lay outside the gene matches. The CDR3 sequence is CAWSVGGGGNEQFF. DNA of the CDR3: TGTGCCTGGAGTGTTGGCGGGGGGGGGAATGAGCAGTTCTTC.

This clonotype was picked up many times. The V and J genes are TRBV20-1 and TRBJ2-3; D gene uncertain. With 4 bases removed from V and 2 bases from J, the gap between germline ends came to 13 bases. The germline CDR1 and CDR2 sequences are DFQATT and SNEGSKA (reference sequence). The CDR3 extends over 14 amino acids. CDR3 DNA: TGCAGTGCTAACCACCCGCTCCACACAGATACGCAGTATTTT. Protein sequence: CSANHPLHTDTQYF.

Regarding this clonotype: This clone may be a read error of a much larger clone one base away. The rearrangement joins TRBV19 to TRBJ1-2, with 7 bases matching TRBD1. The CDR3 sequence is 17 residues long. Losses at the gene ends were 4 bases for V and 0 bases for J; bases not matched to a gene: 11. From germline, CDR1 is LNHDA and CDR2 SQIVND (reference sequence). The CDR3 DNA reads TGTGCCAGTAGTACCTCGACAGGGTATGGAGCTAACTATGGCTACACCTTC. This gives the protein CASSTSTGYGANYGYTF. The full variable domain, rest sourced from reference TRBV19 and TRBJ1-2, is DGGITQSPKYLFRKEGQNVTLSCEQNLNHDAMYWYRQDPGQGLRLIYYSQIVNDFQKGDIAEGYSVSREKKESFPLTVTSAQKNPTAFYLCASSTSTGYGANYGYTFGSGTRLTVV.

This clonotype occurred a few times. The chain has TRBV30 and TRBJ2-7; TRBD1 aligns across 10 bases. Germline-derived CDR1 and CDR2 are GTSNPN and SVGIG (reference sequence). The CDR3 extends over 13 amino acids. V dropped 5 bases and J dropped 0; count of bases not matched to a gene: 1. CDR3 loop: CAWRTGGSYEQYF. The CDR3 DNA sequence: TGTGCCTGGCGGACAGGGGGCTCCTACGAGCAGTACTTC. Filled out from reference TRBV30 and TRBJ2-7, the complete variable domain reads SQTIHQWPATLVQPVGSPLSLECTVEGTSNPNLYWYRQAAGRGLQLLFYSVGIGQISSEVPQNLSASRPQDRQFILSSKKLLLSDSGFYLCAWRTGGSYEQYFGPGTRLTVT.

This clonotype was seen repeatedly, ten times or more. The gene calls are TRBV9 and TRBJ2-7; maybe TRBD2 (7 bases). Germline lookup yields CDR1 SGDLS and CDR2 YYNGEE. This CDR3 comprises 15 residues. V was pared by 0 bases and J by 0 bases, with 10 bases between. CDR3 in amino acids: CASSVGGGDSYEQYF. CDR3 sequence (DNA): TGTGCCAGCAGCGTAGGGGGGGGCGACTCCTACGAGCAGTACTTC.

This clonotype came up many times. The chain combines TRBV4-1 with TRBJ2-7; 10 nucleotides align to TRBD2. Germline values: CDR1 MGHRA, CDR2 YSYEKL. Trimming cost V 1 base and J 2 bases; bases outside gene matches: 2. The CDR3 covers 15 residues. The CDR3 nucleotides are TGCGCCAGCAGCCAAGCCGGGACTAGCGCCTACGAGCAGTACTTC. Its translation: CASSQAGTSAYEQYF.

This clonotype was recorded many times. This chain uses TRBV19 with TRBJ1-5; D perhaps matches TRBD1 (6 bases). Germline loops: CDR1 LNHDA, CDR2 SQIVND (reference sequence). The CDR3 contains 14 residues. Trimming removed 4 bases at V and 4 bases at J, with 11 bases between. CDR3 coding DNA: TGTGCCAGTAGTACCTCGACAGGTAATCAGCCCCAGCATTTT. It is translated as CASSTSTGNQPQHF.

The chain uses TRBV20-1 and TRBJ2-2, with D possibly TRBD2 on 6 matching bases. There are 15 residues in the CDR3. Germline CDR1 reads DFQATT; CDR2 reads SNEGSKA (reference sequence). V was clipped by 6 bases and J by 0 bases, with 14 bases between them. CDR3 protein: CSADHSGPNTGELFF. The CDR3 DNA follows: TGCAGTGCGGATCACAGCGGGCCGAACACCGGGGAGCTGTTTTTT.

This clonotype showed up just once. It may be a read error: a sequence one base away is much more abundant. This chain connects TRBV5-1 to TRBJ2-2; D gene unclear. The CDR3 covers 15 residues. The germline V gene encodes CDR1 SGHRS and CDR2 YFSETQ. CDR3 protein: CASCLAELRTGELFF. The DNA of the CDR3 is TGCGCCAGCTGCTTGGCCGAGTTACGGACCGGGGAGCTGTTTTTT.